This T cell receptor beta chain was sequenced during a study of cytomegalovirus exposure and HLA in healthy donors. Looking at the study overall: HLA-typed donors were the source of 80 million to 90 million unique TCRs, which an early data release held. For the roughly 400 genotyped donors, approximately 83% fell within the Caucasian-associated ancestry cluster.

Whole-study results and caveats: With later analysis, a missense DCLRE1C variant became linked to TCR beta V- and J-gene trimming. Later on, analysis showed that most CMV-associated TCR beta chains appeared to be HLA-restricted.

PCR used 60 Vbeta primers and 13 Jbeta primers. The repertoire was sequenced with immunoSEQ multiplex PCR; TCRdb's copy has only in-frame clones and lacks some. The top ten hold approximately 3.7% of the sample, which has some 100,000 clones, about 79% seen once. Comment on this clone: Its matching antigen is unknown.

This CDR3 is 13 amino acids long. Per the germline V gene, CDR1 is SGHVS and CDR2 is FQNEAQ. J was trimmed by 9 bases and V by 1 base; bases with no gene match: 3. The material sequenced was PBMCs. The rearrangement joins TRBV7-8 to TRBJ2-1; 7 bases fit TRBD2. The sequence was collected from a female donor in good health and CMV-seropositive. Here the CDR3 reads CASSLGERGEQFF. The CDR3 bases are TGTGCCAGCAGCTTAGGAGAGCGGGGTGAGCAGTTCTTC.